This passage covers 27 T cell receptor beta chains from one sample sequenced in a study of a mutant IDH1 vaccine in newly diagnosed glioma. Some clones are missing from TCRdb's copy, which holds only in-frame ones; the method was immunoSEQ multiplex PCR. This sample has roughly 86,000 clones, with roughly 75% found just once. Time point noted: baseline, week 1 (first vaccination visit). The treatment here: pre-vaccination baseline after standard-of-care therapy. Specimen: PBMCs, collected from a glioma patient treated with radiotherapy, temozolomide or both. The receptors stem from a man aged 40-50 years with glioma.

The rearrangement uses TRBV4-1 and TRBJ1-1, with D possibly matching TRBD1 (5 bases). V was trimmed by 4 bases and J by 1 base, leaving 16 bases between them. CDR1 and CDR2 (germline): MGHRA, YSYEKL. The CDR3 has 16 residues. In DNA form, the CDR3 reads TGCGCCAGCAGCCGAGGCCCCGGGGGTGGGAACACTGAAGCTTTCTTT. Amino acid sequence: CASSRGPGGGNTEAFF.

Points on this clone: Relative to the germline gene, one junction end is altered; a read error may explain this. The chain links TRBV7-7 to TRBJ2-5; D may match TRBD1 or TRBD2 (5 bases each). The CDR3 is 14 amino acids. Germline CDR1 is SSHAT and CDR2 is FNYEAQ (reference sequence). CDR3 in amino acids: CASSPDLGTETQYF. CDR3 bases: TGTGCTAGCAGCCCTGACCTCGGGACGGAGACCCAGTACTTC.

The rearrangement uses TRBV4-3 and TRBJ2-2; D gene ambiguous. The CDR3 runs 18 residues. V was cut by 0 bases and J by 5 bases, with 19 bases left in between. Germline V gives CDR1 LGHNA, CDR2 YSLEER. The CDR3 region has the DNA TGCGCCAGCAGCCAAGATCCTTTAGCCACTATTGGGACCGGGGAGCTGTTTTTT. It codes for CASSQDPLATIGTGELFF.

This clone appeared a single time. The CDR3 bases are TGTGCCAGCAGCGACCCGGGAAGCCCGGGAGACAATGAGCAGTTCTTC. The encoded protein is CASSDPGSPGDNEQFF. V is TRBV7-9 and J is TRBJ2-1, with TRBD2 as a possible D gene (6 bases). CDR3 length: 16 amino acids. Germline-derived CDR1 and CDR2 are SEHNR and FQNEAQ (reference sequence). With 5 bases removed from V and 5 bases from J, the gap between germline ends came to 19 bases.

V gene TRBV7-2 combines with J gene TRBJ2-3, with 10 nucleotides matching TRBD2. CDR1 is SGHTA, CDR2 FQGNSA, per germline. Trimming took 1 base from V and 3 from J; bases not matched to a gene: 7. This CDR3 has 17 residues. This CDR3 reads CASSLEASGRWTDTQYF. CDR3 nucleotides: TGTGCCAGCAGCTTAGAGGCTAGCGGGAGATGGACAGATACGCAGTATTTT.

V usage is TRBV7-9 and J usage is TRBJ2-2, with a weak D call TRBD1 (5 bases). This CDR3 spans 15 amino acids. Germline V gene lookup returns CDR1 SEHNR and CDR2 FQNEAQ (reference sequence). Trimming took 3 bases from V and 4 from J, leaving 12 bases between them. The CDR3 region has the DNA TGTGCCAGCAGCTTGCAGGGAATGGGCACCGGGGAGCTGTTTTTT. Its translation: CASSLQGMGTGELFF. The whole variable domain, filled in from reference TRBV7-9 and TRBJ2-2, reads DTGVSQNPRHKITKRGQNVTFRCDPISEHNRLYWYRQTLGQGPEFLTYFQNEAQLEKSRLLSDRFSAERPKGSFSTLEIQRTEQGDSAMYLCASSLQGMGTGELFFGEGSRLTVL.

The rearrangement uses TRBV4-3 and TRBJ2-3; D remains ambiguous. Germline V CDR1 and CDR2: LGHNA, YSLEER. The CDR3 extends over 15 amino acids. The V end was cut by 1 base, the J end by 0 bases, with 8 bases between. DNA for the CDR3: TGCGCCAGCAGCCAAGGTGGGGTTAGCACAGATACGCAGTATTTT. This translates into CASSQGGVSTDTQYF.

The chain carries TRBV19 and TRBJ2-3; TRBD2 is a possible D gene (6 bases). Germline V gene sequence: CDR1 LNHDA, CDR2 SQIVND (reference sequence). With 1 base removed from V and 1 base from J, the gap between germline ends came to 12 bases. CDR3 size: 16 residues. CDR3 region: CASSIVAGKGTDTQYF. The CDR3 region has the DNA TGTGCCAGTAGTATAGTCGCGGGGAAAGGCACAGATACGCAGTATTTT.

V is TRBV7-2 and J is TRBJ2-7; tentative D call: TRBD2 (5 bases). Germline CDR1 is SGHTA and CDR2 is FQGNSA. The CDR3 loop spans 14 amino acids. V shed 1 base and J shed 1 base, with 8 bases lying between them. In nucleotides, the CDR3 is TGTGCCAGCAGCTTAGACGGCGGGTCCTACGAGCAGTACTTC. Translating gives CASSLDGGSYEQYF.

For the CDR3, the DNA is TGCAGCGTTCATGACAGGGGGCCGGGCTACACCTTC. This encodes CSVHDRGPGYTF. The chain joins TRBV29-1 to TRBJ1-2, with 10 bases aligning to TRBD1. The junction had 5 bases not matched to a gene; V was cut back by 5 bases and J by 8 bases. The CDR3 loop spans 12 amino acids. From germline, CDR1 is SQVTM and CDR2 ANQGSEA. Combining the CDR3 with reference TRBV29-1 and TRBJ1-2 gives the whole variable domain SAVISQKPSRDICQRGTSLTIQCQVDSQVTMMFWYRQQPGQSLTLIATANQGSEATYESGFVIDKFPISRPNLTFSTLTVSNMSPEDSSIYLCSVHDRGPGYTFGSGTRLTVV.

The chain carries TRBV6-5 and TRBJ1-4, with TRBD1 identical over 10 bases. J lost 7 bases, V lost 6 bases, and 5 bases had no gene match. Germline V gives CDR1 MNHEY, CDR2 SVGAGI. This CDR3 is 14 amino acids long. CDR3 in amino acids: CASRPGTGVEKLFF. For the CDR3, the DNA is TGTGCCAGCAGGCCCGGGACAGGGGTTGAAAAACTGTTTTTT.

This sequence joins TRBV2 and TRBJ1-6; D not certain. CDR3 length: 14 residues. Germline values: CDR1 SNHLY, CDR2 FYNNEI. With 6 bases removed from V and 10 bases from J, the gap between germline ends came to 16 bases. The CDR3 region has the DNA TGTGCCAGCAGGGACGGCGGACTACGGTCACCCCTCCACTTT. Residues: CASRDGGLRSPLHF.

The chain employs TRBV10-3 and TRBJ2-4; D might be TRBD2 (5 bases). The germline CDR1 and CDR2 sequences are ENHRY and SYGVKD. The CDR3 spans 15 residues. Trimming shortened V by 0 bases and J by 1 base, and 7 bases separated the two germline ends. This chain's CDR3 is CAISESRAAKNIQYF. The CDR3 bases are TGTGCCATCAGTGAGTCGAGGGCGGCCAAAAACATTCAGTACTTC.

V is TRBV28 and J is TRBJ2-7, with TRBD1 matching over 9 bases. V shed 4 bases and J 5 bases; nucleotides not matched to a gene: 9. CDR1 is MDHEN, CDR2 SYDVKM, per germline. This CDR3 contains 15 residues. In nucleotides, the CDR3 is TGTGCCAGCAGTTCTAACGCGGACAGGGGCCACGAGCAGTACTTC. Protein product: CASSSNADRGHEQYF.

This CDR3 reads CASRTGAYEQYF. The CDR3 coding sequence is TGTGCCAGCAGGACAGGCGCCTACGAGCAGTACTTC. The rearrangement uses TRBV2 and TRBJ2-7; D possibly corresponds to TRBD1 (6 bases). This CDR3 is built from 12 residues. Germline lookup yields CDR1 SNHLY and CDR2 FYNNEI. V lost 6 bases and J lost 2, with 8 bases in between.

The chain carries TRBV28 and TRBJ2-7; D gene ambiguous. CDR1 MDHEN and CDR2 SYDVKM come from the germline V gene. The CDR3 loop spans 14 amino acids. The ends were cut back, 1 base at V and 2 bases at J, with 9 bases in the middle. CDR3 in amino acids: CASSLLTRTYEQYF. CDR3 nucleotides: TGTGCCAGCAGTTTATTAACAAGGACCTACGAGCAGTACTTC.

V is TRBV4-1 and J is TRBJ1-1; no clear D gene. In germline, CDR1 is MGHRA, CDR2 YSYEKL. Trimming stripped 1 base from V and 2 bases from J, with 14 bases between. This CDR3 comprises 16 residues. CDR3 in DNA: TGCGCCAGCAGCCAAGGGAGATTGGAGGTAAACACTGAAGCTTTCTTT. It is translated as CASSQGRLEVNTEAFF.

This clone was detected many times. V is TRBV7-2 and J is TRBJ1-3; maybe TRBD1 (6 bases). CDR1 is SGHTA, CDR2 FQGNSA, per germline. The CDR3 loop spans 18 amino acids. V was clipped by 2 bases and J by 0 bases, with 17 bases between them. CDR3 residues: CASSLWGGRPLSGNTIYF. CDR3 sequence (DNA): TGTGCCAGCAGCTTATGGGGGGGCAGACCTCTCTCTGGAAACACCATATATTTT.

The genes are TRBV28 and TRBJ2-5; either TRBD1 or TRBD2 may fit D (5 bases each). Deletions cut 6 bases from V and 3 bases from J, with 26 bases between. Germline CDR1 MDHEN, CDR2 SYDVKM. This CDR3 contains 18 residues. CDR3 DNA sequence: TGTGCCAGCAGCACCCTAGCCGGGGCAGGGCGCTCCAAAGAGACCCAGTACTTC. It encodes CASSTLAGAGRSKETQYF.

The chain recombines TRBV7-9 with TRBJ2-7, with 9 bases aligning to TRBD1. CDR1 and CDR2 from the germline V gene are SEHNR and FQNEAQ (reference sequence). Trimming at V came to 3 bases and at J to 3 bases, leaving 6 bases not matched to a gene. The CDR3 is 15 residues long. This CDR3 is CASSFSGQGVYEQYF. CDR3 in DNA: TGTGCCAGCAGCTTTTCGGGACAGGGAGTCTACGAGCAGTACTTC.

V is TRBV19 and J is TRBJ2-5; TRBD2 might be the D (6 bases). CDR3 length: 13 residues. The V and J ends lost 4 bases and 4 bases respectively, with 10 bases between them. Germline V gene data show CDR1 as LNHDA and CDR2 as SQIVND (reference sequence). This CDR3 reads CASSTRLGETQYF. CDR3 DNA: TGTGCCAGTAGTACACGACTAGGAGAGACCCAGTACTTC. Based on the CDR3 plus reference TRBV19 and TRBJ2-5, the full variable domain is DGGITQSPKYLFRKEGQNVTLSCEQNLNHDAMYWYRQDPGQGLRLIYYSQIVNDFQKGDIAEGYSVSREKKESFPLTVTSAQKNPTAFYLCASSTRLGETQYFGPGTRLLVL.

V and J are TRBV28 and TRBJ2-7, with D possibly being TRBD1 (5 bases). The CDR3 contains 12 residues. Germline V CDR1 and CDR2: MDHEN, SYDVKM. V was cut by 6 bases and J by 3 bases, with 9 bases left in between. The CDR3, as DNA: TGTGCCAGCAGCGGACAACACTACGAGCAGTACTTC. This translates into CASSGQHYEQYF.

About this clone itself: The same CDR3 also results from other DNA sequences found in this sample. The chain carries TRBV18 and TRBJ1-5; the D gene is possibly TRBD1 (5 bases). The germline gives CDR1 KGHSH, CDR2 LQKENI. This CDR3 is 13 amino acids long. V lost 2 bases and J lost 4, with 6 bases in between. CDR3 DNA sequence: TGTGCCAGCTCACCATCAGGGAATCAGCCCCAGCATTTT. It encodes CASSPSGNQPQHF.

The chain joins TRBV2 to TRBJ1-1; D uncertain. Germline V lookup: CDR1 SNHLY, CDR2 FYNNEI. V dropped 0 bases and J dropped 13 bases, with 0 bases sitting between them. The CDR3 covers 8 residues. CDR3: CASSEAFF. The CDR3 DNA reads as TGTGCCAGCAGTGAAGCTTTCTTT.

The rearrangement uses TRBV30 and TRBJ2-6; 9 bases fit TRBD1. The CDR3 consists of 16 residues. Germline V gene lookup returns CDR1 GTSNPN and CDR2 SVGIG (reference sequence). V lost 5 bases, J lost 2 bases, and 7 bases stayed unmatched. CDR3 DNA: TGTGCCTGGGGGGGACAGGGACTGGCTGGGGCCAACGTCCTGACTTTC. It is translated as CAWGGQGLAGANVLTF.

This chain uses TRBV7-6 with TRBJ2-3; no clear D gene. Trimming stripped 0 bases from V and 5 bases from J, with 6 bases between. Per the germline V gene, CDR1 is SGHVS and CDR2 is FNYEAQ. The CDR3 covers 13 residues. The DNA for the CDR3 is TGTGCCAGCAGCTTAGCGTCGGTAGATACGCAGTATTTT. Amino acids: CASSLASVDTQYF.

This clone turned up a few times. At the DNA level, this CDR3 is encoded by other sequences in the same sample as well. The chain combines TRBV9 with TRBJ1-1; the D gene is possibly TRBD1 (5 bases). Germline V lookup: CDR1 SGDLS, CDR2 YYNGEE. The CDR3 totals 13 residues. With 0 bases removed from V and 5 bases from J, the gap between germline ends came to 8 bases. The CDR3 bases are TGTGCCAGCAGCGTAGGAGGGGATACTGAAGCTTTCTTT. Translation gives CASSVGGDTEAFF.